The table lists the clone carrying this T cell receptor (beta chain) with many counts. Its matching antigen is unknown. The data were taken from a study of regulatory T cells in long-lasting Graves disease. Study outcomes and limitations: Accuracy may have been reduced by the small sample size.

CDR3 regions were amplified by Arm-PCR using iRepertoire HTBI primers to build TCR beta libraries. MiXCR, applied by TCRdb to the multiplex PCR reads, yields one record per CDR3 protein. The sample includes a few hundred thousand distinct CDR3 sequences, less than 25% of them seen just once. The CDR3 length is 16 residues. Losses at the gene ends were 1 base for V and 2 bases for J; bases not matched to a gene: 8. Germline V CDR1 and CDR2: SGHTA, FQGNSA. As for time point: persistent/refractory GD, antithyroid drugs over 5 years with positive TRAb. PBMC RNA was the source of the TCR library. The sample in question was peripheral blood mononuclear cells (PBMCs), obtained when the disease was refractory, from a patient treated with antithyroid drugs. The chain links TRBV7-2 to TRBJ2-7; 7 nucleotides line up with TRBD2. This receptor was identified in a female donor with Graves disease. The CDR3 reads CASSLGWASGAYEQYF. For the CDR3, the DNA is TGTGCCAGCAGCTTAGGATGGGCTAGCGGAGCCTACGAGCAGTACTTC.